The sequence of this T cell receptor (beta chain) was determined in a study of long-term antiretroviral therapy in people with HIV. With respect to this clone: Its antigen is unknown.

Every HIV-positive participant received treatment in the United States. The assay used was immunoSEQ (version v3.0), run at survey level. Sequencing used immunoSEQ multiplex PCR; TCRdb keeps in-frame clones, though not all of them. The sample yields about 13,000 clones, around 73% seen once. The CDR3 totals 16 residues. V was pared by 1 base and J by 5 bases, with 6 bases of the junction left unmatched. The germline V gene has CDR1 SGHRS and CDR2 YFSETQ. Overall study findings and caveats: Collection of the blood, which took place between the mid-2000s and the late 2010s, possibly occurred under older ART regimens. Controls exceeded HIV repertoires in CDR3 length range. Clones with expansion before ART led the repertoire at all time points.

The sample in question was unsorted PBMCs, obtained 1.3 years after starting antiretroviral therapy. This receptor was identified in a woman aged 18 to 35 with HIV. This rearrangement joins TRBV5-1 to TRBJ2-3; 11 bases match TRBD2. DNA of the CDR3: TGCGCCAGCAGCTTGTCTTCCGGACTAGCGGGAGATACGCAGTATTTT. The encoded protein is CASSLSSGLAGDTQYF.